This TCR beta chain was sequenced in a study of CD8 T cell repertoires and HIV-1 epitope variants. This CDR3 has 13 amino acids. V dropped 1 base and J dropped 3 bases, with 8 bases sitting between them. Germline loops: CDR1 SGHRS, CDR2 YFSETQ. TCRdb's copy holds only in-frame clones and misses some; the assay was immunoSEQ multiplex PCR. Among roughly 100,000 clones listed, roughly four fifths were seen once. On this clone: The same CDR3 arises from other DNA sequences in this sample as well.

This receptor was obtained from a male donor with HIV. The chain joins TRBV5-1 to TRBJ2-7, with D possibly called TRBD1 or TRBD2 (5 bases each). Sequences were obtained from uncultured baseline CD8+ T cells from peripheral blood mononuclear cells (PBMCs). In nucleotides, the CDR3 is TGCGCCAGCAGCTTGCTGGGGGACTACGAGCAGTACTTC. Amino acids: CASSLLGDYEQYF.